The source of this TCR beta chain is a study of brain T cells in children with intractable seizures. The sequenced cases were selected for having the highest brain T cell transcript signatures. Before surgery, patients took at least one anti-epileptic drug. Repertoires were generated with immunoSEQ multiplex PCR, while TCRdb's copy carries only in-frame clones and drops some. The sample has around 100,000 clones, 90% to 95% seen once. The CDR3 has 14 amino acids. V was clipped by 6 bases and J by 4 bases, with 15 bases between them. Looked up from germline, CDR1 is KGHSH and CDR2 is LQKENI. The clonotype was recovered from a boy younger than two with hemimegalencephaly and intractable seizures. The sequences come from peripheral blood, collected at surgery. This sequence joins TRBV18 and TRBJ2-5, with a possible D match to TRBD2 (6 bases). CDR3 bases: TGTGCCAGCTCTGGGCGGGGCCTGAGAGAGACCCAGTACTTC. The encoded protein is CASSGRGLRETQYF.